The subject of this entry is one TCR beta chain. Its antigen is undetermined. The junction differs from germline at one of its ends, possibly a read error. Total RNA and DNA came together from approximately 20-30 mg of bulk tissue without cell sorting. Every tumor sample had over 75% viable tumor cells. Germline V gene data show CDR1 as SGHAT and CDR2 as FQNNGV. This CDR3 comprises 19 residues. With roughly 500 ng total RNA as template and a constant-region primer, TCR beta cDNA was made. It was through three nested multiplex PCR rounds of slightly modified ARM-PCR that TCR beta libraries arose. For roughly 11 cycles apiece, the opening two PCR rounds ran with TRBV1-TRBV30 forward primers and a C-beta reverse primer. TCRdb reprocessed the multiplex PCR reads with MiXCR, giving one entry per CDR3 protein. The sample has approximately 73,000 distinct CDR3 sequences; about 70% are singletons. The sample originates from a study of tumor-infiltrating lymphocytes in primary liver carcinoma.

General observations from the study: Blood's top-250-clone fraction was significantly lower than that of tumors (p = 0.039). It was tumor-adjacent and tumor-blood pairs that overlapped less than tumor region pairs did. Presence in all five tumor regions was observed for only about 7-24% of top clones.

The sequence was collected from a woman between 55 and 75 years old with primary liver carcinoma and hepatitis B virus infection. The J gene is TRBJ2-6, the V gene TRBV11-2, with D perhaps given as TRBD1 or TRBD2 (6 bases each). Material: liver tumor tissue from sampling region 4. The subset is: tumor region T4, right-lateral pole. This CDR3 is CASSLGGRPVCSGANVLTF. Written as DNA, the CDR3 is TGTGCCAGCAGCTTAGGGGGCAGGCCCGTTTGCTCGGGGGCCAACGTCCTGACTTTT.